This T cell receptor beta chain comes out of a study of T cell responses to AZD1222 COVID-19 vaccine. Sequencing used immunoSEQ multiplex PCR; TCRdb keeps in-frame clones, though not all of them. The sample has about 120,000 clones; approximately 80% are singletons. The CDR3 spans 14 residues. The V end was cut by 3 bases, the J end by 4 bases, with 10 bases between. Germline values: CDR1 MNHEY, CDR2 SMNVEV (reference sequence). The sequence derives from an adult who received the AZD1222 COVID-19 vaccine. The sample in question was peripheral blood, obtained 28 days after the second AZD1222 dose. This chain connects TRBV27 to TRBJ1-3; tentatively, D is TRBD1 (5 bases). CDR3 sequence: CASSFTGAGNTIYF. CDR3 nucleotide sequence: TGTGCCAGCAGTTTCACAGGAGCGGGAAACACCATATATTTT.